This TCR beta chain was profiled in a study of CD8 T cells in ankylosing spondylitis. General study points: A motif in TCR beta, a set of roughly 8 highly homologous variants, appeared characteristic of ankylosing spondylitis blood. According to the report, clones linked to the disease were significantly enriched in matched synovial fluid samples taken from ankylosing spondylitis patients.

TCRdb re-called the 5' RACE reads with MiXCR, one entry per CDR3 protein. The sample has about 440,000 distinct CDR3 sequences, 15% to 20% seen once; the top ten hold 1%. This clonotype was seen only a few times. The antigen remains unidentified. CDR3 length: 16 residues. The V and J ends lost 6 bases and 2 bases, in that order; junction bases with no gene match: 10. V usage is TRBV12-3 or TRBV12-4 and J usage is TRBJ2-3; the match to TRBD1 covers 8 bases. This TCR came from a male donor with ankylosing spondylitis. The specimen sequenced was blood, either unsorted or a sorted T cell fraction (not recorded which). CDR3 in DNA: TGTGCCAGCAGCCGGGACAGGCCTTGGCTCACAGATACGCAGTATTTT. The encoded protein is CASSRDRPWLTDTQYF.